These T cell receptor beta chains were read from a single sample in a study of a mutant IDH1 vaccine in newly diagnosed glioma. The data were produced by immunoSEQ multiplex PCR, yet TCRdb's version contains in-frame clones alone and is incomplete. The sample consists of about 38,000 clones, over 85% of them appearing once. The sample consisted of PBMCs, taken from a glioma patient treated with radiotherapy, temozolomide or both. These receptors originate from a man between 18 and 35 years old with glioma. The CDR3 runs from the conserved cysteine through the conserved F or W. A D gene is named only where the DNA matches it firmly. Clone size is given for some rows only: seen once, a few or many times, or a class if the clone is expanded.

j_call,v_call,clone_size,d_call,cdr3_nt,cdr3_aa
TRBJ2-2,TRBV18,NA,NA,TGTGCCAGCTCACCGGACGCCTCCACCGGGGAGCTGTTTTTT,CASSPDASTGELFF
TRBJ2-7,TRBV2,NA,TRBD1,TGTGCCAGCAGTGACCAGGGGGCTAAGTACGAGCAGTACTTC,CASSDQGAKYEQYF
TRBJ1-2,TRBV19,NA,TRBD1,TGTGCCAGTAGTCCCCCCCTCGGCAGGGGGTCTGGCTACACCTTC,CASSPPLGRGSGYTF
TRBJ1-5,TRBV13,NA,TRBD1,TGTGCCAGCAGCTTGGGACAGCTCAATCAGCCCCAGCATTTT,CASSLGQLNQPQHF
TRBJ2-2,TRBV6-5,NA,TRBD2,TGTGCCAGCACCCCAGTGGGGGGAGCGGGGATGGGGCTGTTTTTT,CASTPVGGAGMGLFF
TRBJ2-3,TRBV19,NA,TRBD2,TGTGCCAGTAGTGCTAGCGGGAGTACAGGAGATACGCAGTATTTT,CASSASGSTGDTQYF
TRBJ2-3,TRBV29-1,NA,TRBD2,TGCAGCGTGGGAGGGCTGACAGATACGCAGTATTTT,CSVGGLTDTQYF
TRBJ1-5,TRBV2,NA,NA,TGTGCCAGCAGTGGACAGGTGAATCAGCCCCAGCATTTT,CASSGQVNQPQHF
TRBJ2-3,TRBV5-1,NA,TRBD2,TGCGCCAGCAGCCTGACTAGCGGGACGGATACGCAGTATTTT,CASSLTSGTDTQYF
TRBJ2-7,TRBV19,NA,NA,TGTGCCAGTAGCCCCCCTGATACCTACGAGCAGTACTTC,CASSPPDTYEQYF
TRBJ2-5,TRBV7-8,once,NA,TGTGCCAGCAGCTTAGTAAAGGGGTCTAGAGAGACCCAGTACTTC,CASSLVKGSRETQYF
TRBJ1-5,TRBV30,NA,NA,TGTGCCTGGGCGACTCAGGGGAATCAGCCCCAGCATTTT,CAWATQGNQPQHF
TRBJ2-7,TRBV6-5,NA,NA,TGTGCCAGCAGTTACTCGATCACCGGCTCCTACGAGCAGTACTTC,CASSYSITGSYEQYF
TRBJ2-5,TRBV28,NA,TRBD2,TGTGCCAGCAGTTTATTGTCGTGGACTAGCGGCCAAGAGACCCAGTACTTC,CASSLLSWTSGQETQYF
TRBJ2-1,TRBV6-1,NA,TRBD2,TGTGCCAGCAGTGAGGGGGAGGGTGCCAATGAGCAGTTCTTC,CASSEGEGANEQFF
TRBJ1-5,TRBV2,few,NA,TGTGCCAGCAGTGAGATCCCCACCCCGCCCCAGCATTTT,CASSEIPTPPQHF
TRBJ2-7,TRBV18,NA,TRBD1,TGTGCCAGCTCACCGGCGGGACAGGCCGCCTACGAGCAGTACTTC,CASSPAGQAAYEQYF
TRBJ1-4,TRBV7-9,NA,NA,TGTGCCAGCAGCTTAGACAGTTTTGAAAAACTGTTTTTT,CASSLDSFEKLFF
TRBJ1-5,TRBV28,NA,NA,TGTGCCAGCAGTCGGGATAGCAATCAGCCCCAGCATTTT,CASSRDSNQPQHF
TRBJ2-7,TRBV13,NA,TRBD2,TGTGCCAGCAGCTTTACGCTAGCGGCCTACGAGCAGTACTTC,CASSFTLAAYEQYF
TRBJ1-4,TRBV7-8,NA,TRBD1,TGTGCCAGCAGCTCCAGGACAGGGGTGAATGAAAAACTGTTTTTT,CASSSRTGVNEKLFF
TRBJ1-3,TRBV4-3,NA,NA,TGCGCCAGCAGCCAAGATCTTGCCCTAAACACCATATATTTT,CASSQDLALNTIYF
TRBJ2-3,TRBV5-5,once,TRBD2,TGTGCCAGCATCATAGGTGGACTAGCGGCGCCCACAGATACGCAGTATTTT,CASIIGGLAAPTDTQYF
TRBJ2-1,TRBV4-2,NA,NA,TGTGCCAGCAGCCAGCCGGGGGTAGGGGGAGGCCCTTACAATGAGCAGTTCTTC,CASSQPGVGGGPYNEQFF
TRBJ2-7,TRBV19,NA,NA,TGTGCCAGTACAGGGGGAGGAAAAGTGGACGAGCAGTACTTC,CASTGGGKVDEQYF